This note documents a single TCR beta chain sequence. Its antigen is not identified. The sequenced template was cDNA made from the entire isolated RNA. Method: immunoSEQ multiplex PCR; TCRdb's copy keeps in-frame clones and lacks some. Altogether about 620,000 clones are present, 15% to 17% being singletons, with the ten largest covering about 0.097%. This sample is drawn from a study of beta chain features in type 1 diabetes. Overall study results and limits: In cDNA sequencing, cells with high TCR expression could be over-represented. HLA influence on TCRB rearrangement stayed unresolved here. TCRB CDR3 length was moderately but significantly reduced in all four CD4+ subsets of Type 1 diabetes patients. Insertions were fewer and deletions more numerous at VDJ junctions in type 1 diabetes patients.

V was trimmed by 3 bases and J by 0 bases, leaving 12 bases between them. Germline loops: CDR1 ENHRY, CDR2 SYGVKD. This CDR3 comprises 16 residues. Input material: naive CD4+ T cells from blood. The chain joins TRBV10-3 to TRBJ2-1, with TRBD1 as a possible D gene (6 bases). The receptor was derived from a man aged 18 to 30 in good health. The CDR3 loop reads CAISDRGKGSYNEQFF. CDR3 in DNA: TGTGCCATCAGTGATAGGGGGAAAGGCTCCTACAATGAGCAGTTCTTC.